This note documents a single TCR beta chain sequence. Its antigen is still unknown. After isolation, RNA underwent reverse transcription to generate cDNA as the sequencing template. Clones were read by immunoSEQ multiplex PCR, and TCRdb kept only the in-frame ones, dropping some. The sample consists of 120,000 or so clones, approximately 58% of them appearing once. Samples from alopecia areata patients were lesional scalp punch biopsies and peripheral blood. The record originates from a study of CD8+ T cells in alopecia areata. Whole-study context: Dosing with tofacitinib proceeded for 6 to 18 months, followed by 6 months off drug.

Notes on the study in general: More clonal than normal scalp was lesional scalp, particularly alopecia totalis/universalis. Possibly because of HLA-related factors, TCR sharing was less clear across patients than in mice.

The input for sequencing was CD4+ T cells sorted from blood, taken at week 0. The TCR comes from a human donor with alopecia areata.

The CDR3, as DNA: TGTGCCAGCAGTTCAACCCAAACCGGACAGTCATATGGCTACACCTTC. Translation: CASSSTQTGQSYGYTF. The chain couples TRBV6-5 to TRBJ1-2; D may be TRBD1 (6 bases). Germline V gene sequence: CDR1 MNHEY, CDR2 SVGAGI. V was shortened by 4 bases and J by 5 bases, with 20 bases between the two germline ends. This CDR3 spans 16 amino acids.